A single sample gave rise to the 31 T cell receptor beta chains below, sequenced in a study of radiotherapy plus CTLA-4 blockade in lung cancer. Data came from immunoSEQ multiplex PCR; TCRdb stores just in-frame clones and leaves some out. Here the sample spans some 90,000 clones, around four fifths being singletons. The sequences come from peripheral blood, collected from a patient treated with radiotherapy plus ipilimumab. These receptors were obtained from a human donor with non-small cell lung cancer who had stable disease on radiotherapy plus ipilimumab.

The chain employs TRBV9 and TRBJ1-5, with TRBD1 identical over 7 bases. Germline V lookup: CDR1 SGDLS, CDR2 YYNGEE. The CDR3 has 14 residues. Trimming removed 3 bases from V and 4 bases from J; junction bases left unmatched: 4. CDR3 in DNA: TGTGCCAGCAGCGAGGGGGACAGAAATCAGCCCCAGCATTTT. It specifies CASSEGDRNQPQHF.

In DNA, the CDR3 is TGTGCCAGCAGCCAAGAGACCGATAATTCACCCCTCCACTTT. It translates to CASSQETDNSPLHF. V and J are TRBV14 and TRBJ1-6; D is unclear. V lost 0 bases and J lost 5, with 5 bases in between. The CDR3 extends over 14 amino acids. Germline V gene data show CDR1 as SGHDN and CDR2 as FVKESK.

J is TRBJ2-1 and V is TRBV6-1; weak D call: TRBD2 (6 bases). Looked up from germline, CDR1 is MNHNS and CDR2 is SASEGT. V shed 6 bases and J shed 0 bases, with 12 bases lying between them. There are 15 residues in the CDR3. This chain's CDR3 is CASSDFSGSYNEQFF. DNA for the CDR3: TGTGCCAGCAGCGACTTTAGCGGCTCCTACAATGAGCAGTTCTTC.

The chain is built from TRBV5-4 and TRBJ2-2; 8 bases fit TRBD1. The CDR3 totals 15 residues. In germline, CDR1 is SGHNT, CDR2 YYREEE (reference sequence). Trimming at V came to 3 bases and at J to 0 bases, leaving 1 base not matched to a gene. Here the CDR3 reads CASSSGQANTGELFF. The CDR3, as DNA: TGTGCCAGCAGCTCGGGACAGGCGAACACCGGGGAGCTGTTTTTT.

V usage is TRBV11-2 and J usage is TRBJ1-4; no reliable D call. The germline CDR1 and CDR2 sequences are SGHAT and FQNNGV. The V and J ends lost 5 bases and 0 bases respectively, with 7 bases between them. The CDR3 has 14 amino acids. The CDR3 sequence is CASSPTATNEKLFF. CDR3 nucleotide sequence: TGTGCCAGCAGCCCAACAGCAACTAATGAAAAACTGTTTTTT.

The rearrangement joins TRBV18 to TRBJ1-4; D might be TRBD1 (6 bases). This CDR3 has 14 amino acids. Germline CDR1 and CDR2: KGHSH and LQKENI. The ends were cut back, 6 bases at V and 8 bases at J, with 16 bases in the middle. The CDR3 sequence: CASSRSGEKEKLFF. The DNA of the CDR3 is TGTGCCAGCTCGCGCTCAGGGGAGAAAGAAAAACTGTTTTTT.

The genes are TRBV27 and TRBJ2-7; D is unresolved. The germline V gene encodes CDR1 MNHEY and CDR2 SMNVEV (reference sequence). The CDR3 is made up of 13 amino acids. The ends were cut back, 4 bases at V and 2 bases at J, with 9 bases in the middle. CDR3 nucleotides: TGTGCCAGCAGTTCATACTTAGCCTACGAGCAGTACTTC. Translated, it gives CASSSYLAYEQYF.

This clone appeared once. The chain combines TRBV10-3 with TRBJ1-2, with 7 bases fitting TRBD1. The CDR3 is made up of 13 amino acids. The V gene's germline CDR1 is ENHRY and CDR2 SYGVKD. Trimming cost V 6 bases and J 2 bases; bases outside gene matches: 3. In DNA form, the CDR3 reads TGTGCCATCAGCCCAGGGGGGAACTATGGCTACACCTTC. Its protein product is CAISPGGNYGYTF.

The rearrangement uses TRBV6-4 and TRBJ2-3; 7 nucleotides line up with TRBD1. The ends lost 0 bases at V and 3 bases at J; junction bases unmatched: 0. This CDR3 is built from 14 residues. Germline values: CDR1 MRHNA, CDR2 SNTAGT. DNA for the CDR3: TGTGCCAGCAGTGACTCGACAGGGACAGATACGCAGTATTTT. It translates to CASSDSTGTDTQYF.

This clone was found once. CDR3 nucleotide sequence: TGTGCCAGCAGCTCTGGGACGGATTGGAATCAGCCCCAGCATTTT. It codes for CASSSGTDWNQPQHF. The rearrangement links TRBV7-8 to TRBJ1-5; the D gene is possibly TRBD1 (5 bases). This CDR3 region has 15 residues. The germline V gene has CDR1 SGHVS and CDR2 FQNEAQ. V was clipped by 4 bases and J by 4 bases, with 14 bases between them.

The rearrangement uses TRBV25-1 and TRBJ1-1, with D tentatively TRBD1 (6 bases). The CDR3 consists of 14 residues. CDR1 is MGHDK, CDR2 SYGVNS, per germline. Trimming shortened V by 8 bases and J by 1 base, and 14 bases separated the two germline ends. CDR3 nucleotides: TGTGCCAGCGTCGCGGGACACCGGAACACTGAAGCTTTCTTT. It translates to CASVAGHRNTEAFF.

This chain connects TRBV13 to TRBJ2-7, with a tentative D call TRBD1 (6 bases). Germline CDR1 and CDR2: PRHDT and FYEKMQ (reference sequence). The CDR3 runs 15 residues. V gave up 0 bases and J gave up 2 bases, with 11 bases separating them. The CDR3 DNA is TGTGCCAGCAGCTTAGGGGACAGTGGGGCCTACGAGCAGTACTTC. Translation gives CASSLGDSGAYEQYF.

The J gene is TRBJ2-1, the V gene TRBV27, with 13 bases identical to TRBD2. This CDR3 has 16 amino acids. V shed 2 bases, J shed 7 bases, and the junction held 5 bases outside the gene matches. Per the germline V gene, CDR1 is MNHEY and CDR2 is SMNVEV (reference sequence). CDR3 nucleotides: TGTGCCAGCAGTTTAAGGGAACTAGCGGGGGGGAATGAGCAGTTCTTC. It yields the protein CASSLRELAGGNEQFF.

V and J are TRBV6-1 and TRBJ2-1; D ambiguous. The CDR3 loop spans 14 amino acids. Trimming took 3 bases from V and 7 from J, leaving 13 bases between them. Germline V CDR1 and CDR2: MNHNS, SASEGT. CDR3 DNA sequence: TGTGCCAGCAGTGAGACGGCTAGTCGGAATGAGCAGTTCTTC. This encodes CASSETASRNEQFF.

The CDR3 region is CASSGRQGLLIETQYF. The CDR3 nucleotides are TGTGCCAGCAGCGGCCGACAGGGGTTGCTGATTGAGACCCAGTACTTC. The rearrangement links TRBV7-9 to TRBJ2-5, with 8 bases fitting TRBD1. V trimming: 5 bases; J trimming: 5 bases; junction bases outside the gene matches: 13. This CDR3 comprises 16 residues. Germline-derived CDR1 and CDR2 are SEHNR and FQNEAQ (reference sequence).

The chain has TRBV14 and TRBJ2-7, with 12 bases lining up with TRBD1. Germline lookup yields CDR1 SGHDN and CDR2 FVKESK. CDR3 length equals 15 residues. V shed 4 bases and J 6 bases; nucleotides not matched to a gene: 7. The chain's CDR3 is CASSLTGTGGLEQYF. In DNA, the CDR3 is TGTGCCAGCAGCCTTACCGGGACAGGGGGCCTCGAGCAGTACTTC. Looking up the rest from reference TRBV14 and TRBJ2-7 gives the full variable domain: EAGVTQFPSHSVIEKGQTVTLRCDPISGHDNLYWYRRVMGKEIKFLLHFVKESKQDESGMPNNRFLAERTGGTYSTLKVQPAELEDSGVYFCASSLTGTGGLEQYFGPGTRLTVT.

The rearrangement uses TRBV5-4 and TRBJ2-5; TRBD1 aligns across 7 bases. V was clipped by 1 base and J by 4 bases; unmatched bases: 7. Germline V gives CDR1 SGHNT, CDR2 YYREEE (reference sequence). This CDR3 has 15 residues. CDR3 in DNA: TGTGCCAGCAGCTTGAAGAGGGCAGGGGGAGAGACCCAGTACTTC. Translation gives CASSLKRAGGETQYF.

The chain joins TRBV19 to TRBJ2-1; 14 bases agree with TRBD2. Germline values: CDR1 LNHDA, CDR2 SQIVND (reference sequence). The CDR3 is 18 amino acids. Trimming cost V 9 bases and J 8 bases; bases outside gene matches: 18. This CDR3 is CASHRLAGGPMLIDEQFF. The CDR3 DNA is TGTGCCAGCCACCGACTAGCGGGAGGGCCGATGTTAATCGATGAGCAGTTCTTC.

This clone appeared once. The chain joins TRBV30 to TRBJ1-1; maybe TRBD1 (6 bases). In germline, CDR1 is GTSNPN, CDR2 SVGIG (reference sequence). This CDR3 has 14 residues. The V gene lost 1 base and the J gene lost 0 bases, with 9 bases spanning the gap. The DNA for the CDR3 is TGTGCCTGGAGTGCCGACAGGTTGAACACTGAAGCTTTCTTT. Translated: CAWSADRLNTEAFF.

As DNA, the CDR3 is TGTGCCAGCTCACCGCTGAGGGAGGGGGAGCAGTACTTC. Encoded protein: CASSPLREGEQYF. The V call is TRBV18, the J call TRBJ2-5; D possibly corresponds to TRBD2 (7 bases). V gave up 3 bases and J gave up 11 bases, with 16 bases separating them. The CDR3 covers 13 residues. The V gene's germline CDR1 is KGHSH and CDR2 LQKENI.

The chain joins TRBV28 to TRBJ2-1; the D gene is possibly TRBD2 (6 bases). Germline-derived CDR1 and CDR2 are MDHEN and SYDVKM. The CDR3 is made up of 17 amino acids. V was clipped by 6 bases and J by 2 bases, with 20 bases between them. Here the CDR3 reads CASSPMAGTPTYNEQFF. The CDR3 DNA reads as TGTGCCAGCAGCCCAATGGCCGGGACTCCTACCTACAATGAGCAGTTCTTC. The full variable domain, rest sourced from reference TRBV28 and TRBJ2-1, is DVKVTQSSRYLVKRTGEKVFLECVQDMDHENMFWYRQDPGLGLRLIYFSYDVKMKEKGDIPEGYSVSREKKERFSLILESASTNQTSMYLCASSPMAGTPTYNEQFFGPGTRLTVL.

This clone was seen more than once but under ten times. The chain employs TRBV19 and TRBJ2-7; possibly TRBD1 or TRBD2 for D (5 bases each). The CDR3 is made up of 12 amino acids. Germline V gene data show CDR1 as LNHDA and CDR2 as SQIVND (reference sequence). The V end lost 11 bases, the J end lost 3 bases, and 14 bases lay between the germline ends. CDR3 sequence reads: CASNGDGYEQYF. The DNA of the CDR3 is TGTGCCTCTAACGGGGACGGCTACGAGCAGTACTTC.

The chain links TRBV7-2 to TRBJ2-7; tentatively, D is TRBD1 or TRBD2 (5 bases each). The CDR3 is 17 residues long. Trimming removed 2 bases at V and 0 bases at J, with 17 bases between. In germline, CDR1 is SGHTA, CDR2 FQGNSA. The DNA of the CDR3 is TGTGCCAGCAGCTTACAGGCAGCTCGGGACGTCTCCTACGAGCAGTACTTC. Translation gives CASSLQAARDVSYEQYF.

This chain uses TRBV28 with TRBJ2-4; D is unresolved. This CDR3 has 15 residues. V was shortened by 3 bases and J by 0 bases, with 9 bases between the two germline ends. CDR1 is MDHEN and CDR2 is SYDVKM in the germline V gene. Here the CDR3 reads CASSFPPPAKNIQYF. The CDR3, as DNA: TGTGCCAGCAGTTTCCCTCCCCCAGCCAAAAACATTCAGTACTTC. The full variable domain, with the rest looked up from reference TRBV28 and TRBJ2-4, is DVKVTQSSRYLVKRTGEKVFLECVQDMDHENMFWYRQDPGLGLRLIYFSYDVKMKEKGDIPEGYSVSREKKERFSLILESASTNQTSMYLCASSFPPPAKNIQYFGAGTRLSVL.

The chain carries TRBV4-2 and TRBJ2-7; 8 bases map to TRBD2. Trimming took 1 base from V and 0 from J; bases not matched to a gene: 2. CDR3 length: 15 amino acids. Germline V gene sequence: CDR1 LGHNA, CDR2 YNFKEQ. CDR3 sequence: CASSQVAGSSYEQYF. CDR3 nucleotide sequence: TGTGCCAGCAGCCAAGTAGCGGGATCCTCCTACGAGCAGTACTTC.

J is TRBJ2-6 and V is TRBV18, with D possibly matching TRBD1 (6 bases). Per germline, CDR1 KGHSH and CDR2 LQKENI. V was trimmed by 4 bases and J by 0 bases, leaving 13 bases between them. The CDR3 spans 17 residues. The CDR3 reads CASSQRQANSGANVLTF. CDR3 bases: TGTGCCAGCTCACAGAGACAGGCCAACTCTGGGGCCAACGTCCTGACTTTC.

V usage is TRBV5-1 and J usage is TRBJ1-1, with TRBD1 identical over 9 bases. Germline V gene sequence: CDR1 SGHRS, CDR2 YFSETQ. With 4 bases clipped from V and 0 bases from J, the junction kept 13 bases outside the gene matches. The CDR3 length is 18 residues. The CDR3 DNA sequence: TGCGCCAGCAGCCCTGAAGCCGGGACAGGGTGGATGAACACTGAAGCTTTCTTT. This gives the protein CASSPEAGTGWMNTEAFF.

The chain combines TRBV7-2 with TRBJ2-1, with D perhaps matching TRBD1 or TRBD2 (5 bases each). The CDR3 runs 15 residues. Trimming pared 4 bases from V and 2 bases from J, leaving 12 bases between. Germline CDR1 SGHTA, CDR2 FQGNSA. For the CDR3, the DNA is TGTGCCAGCAGCTCAGACTTGGGACCCTACAATGAGCAGTTCTTC. Amino acids: CASSSDLGPYNEQFF.

This sequence joins TRBV7-9 and TRBJ1-5; D gene uncertain. Germline V lookup: CDR1 SEHNR, CDR2 FQNEAQ (reference sequence). V gave up 1 base and J gave up 7 bases, with 11 bases separating them. The CDR3 contains 14 residues. The DNA for the CDR3 is TGTGCCAGCAGCTTAGGAGGGCCCCCCCAGCCCCAGCATTTT. It specifies CASSLGGPPQPQHF.

V is TRBV28 and J is TRBJ1-5; TRBD1 is a possible D gene (5 bases). CDR3 length equals 16 residues. V was clipped by 8 bases and J by 4 bases, with 21 bases between them. From germline, CDR1 is MDHEN and CDR2 SYDVKM. The CDR3: CASGPRTGLFNQPQHF. DNA for the CDR3: TGTGCCAGCGGTCCGAGAACGGGACTGTTTAATCAGCCCCAGCATTTT. Full variable domain (remainder filled in from reference TRBV28 and TRBJ1-5): DVKVTQSSRYLVKRTGEKVFLECVQDMDHENMFWYRQDPGLGLRLIYFSYDVKMKEKGDIPEGYSVSREKKERFSLILESASTNQTSMYLCASGPRTGLFNQPQHFGDGTRLSIL.

This rearrangement joins TRBV5-1 to TRBJ2-2; D uncertain. Germline lookup yields CDR1 SGHRS and CDR2 YFSETQ. The germline V and J ends were trimmed by 1 base and 0 bases, with 13 bases remaining between them. CDR3 length: 17 residues. CDR3 nucleotide sequence: TGCGCCAGCAGCTTGCGCTCAGGTAGTACGAACACCGGGGAGCTGTTTTTT. This sequence encodes CASSLRSGSTNTGELFF.